These 28 T cell receptor beta chains originate from one sample sequenced in a study of blood T cell repertoires in COVID-19. Libraries were prepared by immunoSEQ multiplex PCR; TCRdb keeps only in-frame clonotypes and omits some of them. The table lists about 210,000 clones, about 86% of them singletons. Sequenced: PBMCs or T cells enriched from blood (not recorded which). These receptors were obtained from a woman aged 50 to 60 with acute COVID-19.

V usage is TRBV7-2 and J usage is TRBJ2-7; 7 nucleotides line up with TRBD1. Germline trimming cut 1 base from V and 3 bases from J; bases unmatched to any gene: 6. Germline V gene sequence: CDR1 SGHTA, CDR2 FQGNSA. There are 15 residues in the CDR3. CDR3 DNA sequence: TGTGCCAGCAGCTTAGTGATAGGGGGCTACTACGAGCAGTACTTC. It is translated as CASSLVIGGYYEQYF.

The rearrangement uses TRBV24-1 and TRBJ2-1; D call uncertain. The V gene's germline CDR1 is KGHDR and CDR2 SFDVKD. Trimming took 4 bases from V and 4 from J, leaving 7 bases between them. The CDR3 extends over 13 amino acids. This CDR3 is CATSEVRYNEQFF. In DNA form, the CDR3 reads TGTGCCACCAGTGAGGTCAGATACAATGAGCAGTTCTTC.

The chain recombines TRBV5-4 with TRBJ1-3; perhaps TRBD1 as D (6 bases). Per germline, CDR1 SGHNT and CDR2 YYREEE (reference sequence). The CDR3 has 15 amino acids. V lost 0 bases to trimming and J lost 4 bases, with 11 bases between them. The CDR3 loop reads CASSLDTGSGNTIYF. The CDR3 nucleotides are TGTGCCAGCAGCTTGGATACAGGGTCCGGAAACACCATATATTTT.

J is TRBJ2-7 and V is TRBV5-8, with 8 nucleotides matching TRBD2. After removal of 4 bases from V and 3 bases from J, the junction contained 9 bases not matched to a gene. The CDR3 loop spans 15 amino acids. Germline CDR1 and CDR2: SGHTS and YDEGEE. CDR3 loop: CASSVRGGRDYEQYF. The CDR3 DNA follows: TGTGCCAGCAGCGTACGGGGGGGCCGTGACTACGAGCAGTACTTC.

The V and J genes are TRBV28 and TRBJ1-1, with a tentative D call TRBD1 (5 bases). The CDR3 totals 12 residues. CDR1 and CDR2 (germline): MDHEN, SYDVKM. With 6 bases removed from V and 5 bases from J, the gap between germline ends came to 10 bases. CDR3 nucleotides: TGTGCCAGCAGACTACAGGTTACTGAAGCTTTCTTT. It is translated as CASRLQVTEAFF.

The genes are TRBV9 and TRBJ1-6, with no clear D. The germline V and J ends were trimmed by 1 base and 5 bases, with 10 bases remaining between them. CDR1 SGDLS and CDR2 YYNGEE come from the germline V gene. This CDR3 is 15 amino acids long. CDR3 DNA: TGTGCCAGCAGCGTAAACAGCGGTAATAATTCACCCCTCCACTTT. Translated, it gives CASSVNSGNNSPLHF.

There are a few counts of this clone. The chain has TRBV10-3 and TRBJ1-3, with TRBD1 identical over 8 bases. J was trimmed by 1 base and V by 5 bases; bases with no gene match: 4. The germline CDR1 and CDR2 sequences are ENHRY and SYGVKD. CDR3 size: 15 residues. The CDR3 DNA follows: TGTGCCATCAGTCCGGGACAGGAGTCTGGAAACACCATATATTTT. Encoded protein: CAISPGQESGNTIYF.

This clone was recorded a few times. V usage is TRBV4-2 and J usage is TRBJ1-1, with D perhaps TRBD1 (6 bases). V lost 0 bases to trimming and J lost 4 bases, with 15 bases between them. The CDR3 spans 16 residues. Germline assignment: CDR1 LGHNA and CDR2 YNFKEQ. The CDR3 nucleotides are TGTGCCAGCAGCCAAGATCTTGCGGGGGCGGGCACTGAAGCTTTCTTT. It yields the protein CASSQDLAGAGTEAFF.

V is TRBV7-9 and J is TRBJ1-3, with D unclear. The V end was cut by 7 bases, the J end by 3 bases, with 10 bases between. The CDR3 loop spans 13 amino acids. Germline-derived CDR1 and CDR2 are SEHNR and FQNEAQ (reference sequence). CDR3 sequence reads: CASTTIYGNTIYF. For the CDR3, the DNA is TGTGCCAGCACCACGATCTATGGAAACACCATATATTTT.

The chain couples TRBV12-3 or TRBV12-4 to TRBJ2-7; D may be TRBD1 (6 bases). Trimming took off 3 bases at V and 3 bases at J, with 9 bases between the two ends. The CDR3 has 13 residues. The CDR3 is CASSLGANYEQYF. As DNA, the CDR3 is TGTGCCAGCAGTTTGGGGGCCAACTACGAGCAGTACTTC.

This clone appeared once. The gene calls are TRBV28 and TRBJ2-2, with 10 bases that match TRBD1. This CDR3 is 15 amino acids long. Trimming removed 7 bases from V and 7 bases from J; junction bases left unmatched: 9. Germline loops: CDR1 MDHEN, CDR2 SYDVKM. DNA for the CDR3: TGTGCCAGCATCTCCCGGGACAGGGGATTCGGGGAGCTGTTTTTT. Translated: CASISRDRGFGELFF.

Notes on this clone: Other DNA sequences within the sample encode an identical CDR3. J is TRBJ2-5 and V is TRBV18; TRBD1 is a possible D gene (6 bases). Germline V lookup: CDR1 KGHSH, CDR2 LQKENI. The CDR3 runs to 12 residues. The V and J ends lost 2 bases and 5 bases respectively, with 6 bases between them. CDR3 nucleotides: TGTGCCAGCTCACCAACAGGGGAGACCCAGTACTTC. Its protein product is CASSPTGETQYF.

The chain has TRBV6-2 or TRBV6-3 and TRBJ2-1; 7 bases fit TRBD2. CDR1 and CDR2 (germline): MNHEY, SVGEGT. The V and J ends lost 1 base and 7 bases, in that order; junction bases with no gene match: 13. This CDR3 comprises 17 residues. The CDR3 protein is CASSYLHLAGERNEQFF. In DNA form, the CDR3 reads TGTGCCAGCAGTTACTTACACCTTGCGGGGGAGAGGAATGAGCAGTTCTTC.

This chain uses TRBV6-2 or TRBV6-3 with TRBJ2-2; perhaps TRBD1 as D (5 bases). This CDR3 is built from 14 residues. CDR1 and CDR2 from the germline V gene are MNHEY and SVGEGT. Trimming removed 4 bases at V and 5 bases at J, with 11 bases between. The CDR3 region is CASSWGPRTGELFF. As DNA, the CDR3 is TGTGCCAGCAGTTGGGGCCCGAGGACCGGGGAGCTGTTTTTT.

In its sample, this clone was seen once. The chain employs TRBV7-9 and TRBJ2-7; a weak D match, TRBD1 (6 bases). This CDR3 has 13 amino acids. Germline V gene data show CDR1 as SEHNR and CDR2 as FQNEAQ (reference sequence). The V end lost 5 bases, the J end lost 6 bases, and 14 bases lay between the germline ends. CDR3 residues: CASSQSSDSEQYF. As DNA, the CDR3 is TGTGCCAGCAGCCAGTCATCGGACAGCGAGCAGTACTTC. The full variable domain, in which reference TRBV7-9 and TRBJ2-7 provide the parts outside the CDR3, is DTGVSQNPRHKITKRGQNVTFRCDPISEHNRLYWYRQTLGQGPEFLTYFQNEAQLEKSRLLSDRFSAERPKGSFSTLEIQRTEQGDSAMYLCASSQSSDSEQYFGPGTRLTVT.

J is TRBJ2-3 and V is TRBV28; 8 bases map to TRBD1. CDR1 is MDHEN and CDR2 is SYDVKM in the germline V gene. This CDR3 is 19 amino acids long. V lost 6 bases, J lost 0 bases, and 17 bases stayed unmatched. This chain's CDR3 is CASRLPQGASRGSTDTQYF. For the CDR3, the DNA is TGTGCCAGCAGATTACCTCAGGGGGCGAGCCGTGGTAGCACAGATACGCAGTATTTT.

The CDR3 loop reads CASSLRQGDTEAFF. As DNA, the CDR3 is TGTGCCAGCTCACTAAGGCAGGGGGACACTGAAGCTTTCTTT. The V and J genes are TRBV18 and TRBJ1-1; 7 bases align to TRBD1. The CDR3 is 14 residues long. Germline assignment: CDR1 KGHSH and CDR2 LQKENI. Trimming at V came to 4 bases and at J to 3 bases, leaving 5 bases not matched to a gene.

V and J are TRBV15 and TRBJ1-5; maybe TRBD1 (6 bases). V lost 3 bases to trimming and J lost 7 bases, with 7 bases between them. Germline CDR1 reads LNHNV; CDR2 reads YYDKDF (reference sequence). This CDR3 region has 12 residues. The CDR3 region has the DNA TGTGCCACCAGCAGGGACAGACAGCCCCAGCATTTT. Translating gives CATSRDRQPQHF.

The chain links TRBV7-9 to TRBJ2-1; tentatively, D is TRBD2 (6 bases). CDR1 and CDR2 from the germline V gene are SEHNR and FQNEAQ (reference sequence). The CDR3 is made up of 14 amino acids. Trimming removed 4 bases from V and 6 bases from J, with 13 bases in between. The CDR3 protein is CASSSSGSPNEQFF. CDR3 DNA: TGTGCCAGCAGCTCCAGCGGGTCCCCCAATGAGCAGTTCTTC.

This clone was picked up a small number of times. The V and J genes are TRBV27 and TRBJ2-3; TRBD2 aligns across 9 bases. The CDR3 spans 15 residues. Germline V gene sequence: CDR1 MNHEY, CDR2 SMNVEV (reference sequence). V shed 5 bases, J shed 2 bases, and the junction held 5 bases outside the gene matches. This CDR3 reads CASSPIAGDTDTQYF. In nucleotides, the CDR3 is TGTGCCAGCAGTCCCATAGCGGGGGACACAGATACGCAGTATTTT.

The chain couples TRBV3-1 (or the pseudogene TRBV3-2) to TRBJ2-3, with a possible D match to TRBD2 (6 bases). The V end lost 3 bases, the J end lost 10 bases, and 14 bases lay between the germline ends. CDR3 length: 13 amino acids. Germline CDR1 and CDR2: LGHDT and YNNKEL (reference sequence). The CDR3 DNA reads TGTGCCAGCAGCCAGGGACGGGAGCGACCGCAGTATTTT. Its protein product is CASSQGRERPQYF.

The chain carries TRBV9 and TRBJ1-4; TRBD1 might be the D (6 bases). The V end lost 0 bases, the J end lost 4 bases, and 13 bases lay between the germline ends. The length of the CDR3 is 16 residues. The germline gives CDR1 SGDLS, CDR2 YYNGEE. CDR3 sequence: CASSVGEGGLNEKLFF. Here the CDR3 DNA reads TGTGCCAGCAGCGTAGGGGAGGGGGGCCTTAATGAAAAACTGTTTTTT.

The chain has TRBV18 and TRBJ2-7; TRBD2 matches 8 bases. V dropped 6 bases and J dropped 5; count of bases not matched to a gene: 9. Germline V lookup: CDR1 KGHSH, CDR2 LQKENI. The CDR3 runs to 14 residues. CDR3 in DNA: TGTGCCAGCTCGTCCGTCGGGGGGGTCGACGAGCAGTACTTC. Translation gives CASSSVGGVDEQYF.

In nucleotides, the CDR3 is TGCGCCAGCACCCTATTGGAGGCCGGGGCCAACGTCCTGACTTTC. Translation gives CASTLLEAGANVLTF. The rearrangement uses TRBV5-1 and TRBJ2-6, with TRBD2 as a possible D gene (5 bases). The CDR3 totals 15 residues. Looked up from germline, CDR1 is SGHRS and CDR2 is YFSETQ. V was pared by 6 bases and J by 4 bases, with 14 bases between.

Remarks on this clone: Other DNA sequences of this sample code for an identical CDR3. The genes are TRBV30 and TRBJ1-5, with TRBD1 as a possible D gene (5 bases). The V end lost 0 bases, the J end lost 4 bases, and 7 bases lay between the germline ends. The V gene's germline CDR1 is GTSNPN and CDR2 SVGIG (reference sequence). This CDR3 is 13 amino acids long. The CDR3 coding sequence is TGTGCCTGGAGTGTTAAGGGGAATCAGCCCCAGCATTTT. Its translation is CAWSVKGNQPQHF.

The rearrangement joins TRBV18 to TRBJ2-1; TRBD1 matches at 8 bases. Germline CDR1 KGHSH, CDR2 LQKENI. CDR3 length: 15 residues. V dropped 3 bases and J dropped 5; count of bases not matched to a gene: 6. CDR3 coding DNA: TGTGCCAGCTCACCCTGGACAGGGTTCGACAATGAGCAGTTCTTC. Amino acid sequence: CASSPWTGFDNEQFF.

The rearrangement uses TRBV27 and TRBJ1-2; tentative D call: TRBD1 (6 bases). Germline CDR1 MNHEY, CDR2 SMNVEV (reference sequence). The V gene lost 3 bases and the J gene lost 2 bases, with 10 bases spanning the gap. The CDR3 loop spans 14 amino acids. The CDR3 loop is CASSLRGINYGYTF. Here the CDR3 DNA reads TGTGCCAGCAGTTTGAGGGGGATCAACTATGGCTACACCTTC.

The rearrangement joins TRBV7-2 to TRBJ1-6; 8 nucleotides align to TRBD1. The ends lost 4 bases at V and 3 bases at J; junction bases unmatched: 2. Germline loops: CDR1 SGHTA, CDR2 FQGNSA. This CDR3 has 15 amino acids. CDR3 protein: CASSSGQGYNSPLHF. As DNA, the CDR3 is TGTGCCAGCAGCTCTGGACAGGGCTATAATTCACCCCTCCACTTT.